What follows are 28 T cell receptor beta chains derived from one specimen sequenced in a study of cytomegalovirus exposure and HLA in healthy donors. Sequencing was performed with immunoSEQ multiplex PCR; in TCRdb, only in-frame clones are kept and a portion is missing. Among fewer than 400,000 clones listed, roughly 90% were seen once. The sequenced sample was PBMCs. Receptor source: a man aged 25-40 years in good health and CMV-seronegative.

V gene TRBV19 combines with J gene TRBJ1-2, with D perhaps matching TRBD1 (5 bases). CDR3 size: 12 residues. Per the germline V gene, CDR1 is LNHDA and CDR2 is SQIVND (reference sequence). Trimming took 3 bases from V and 5 from J, leaving 7 bases between them. CDR3: CASSIPGYGYTF. The CDR3 nucleotides read TGTGCCAGTAGTATTCCAGGGTATGGCTACACCTTC.

The rearrangement links TRBV19 to TRBJ2-1; D may be TRBD1 (5 bases). Trimming left V 6 bases short and J 7 bases short, with 10 bases between. CDR3 length: 12 amino acids. Germline lookup yields CDR1 LNHDA and CDR2 SQIVND (reference sequence). The DNA of the CDR3 is TGTGCCAGTAGCGCCCAGGGAAATGAGCAGTTCTTC. Protein sequence: CASSAQGNEQFF.

The chain combines TRBV6-5 with TRBJ1-2, with 9 bases identical to TRBD1. J gave up 4 bases and V 5 bases, and 2 bases lay outside the gene matches. This CDR3 region has 13 residues. The V gene's germline CDR1 is MNHEY and CDR2 SVGAGI. CDR3 in amino acids: CASSGDRAYGYTF. DNA of the CDR3: TGTGCCAGCAGTGGGGACAGGGCCTATGGCTACACCTTC.

This sequence joins TRBV19 and TRBJ2-7; 8 nucleotides agree with TRBD1. Per germline, CDR1 LNHDA and CDR2 SQIVND (reference sequence). The ends lost 3 bases at V and 2 bases at J; junction bases unmatched: 6. The CDR3 is 15 residues long. CDR3 DNA sequence: TGTGCCAGTAGTATTGTTAGCAGGGGGCCCTACGAGCAGTACTTC. Residues: CASSIVSRGPYEQYF. Combining the CDR3 with reference TRBV19 and TRBJ2-7 gives the whole variable domain DGGITQSPKYLFRKEGQNVTLSCEQNLNHDAMYWYRQDPGQGLRLIYYSQIVNDFQKGDIAEGYSVSREKKESFPLTVTSAQKNPTAFYLCASSIVSRGPYEQYFGPGTRLTVT.

The genes are TRBV5-1 and TRBJ2-1, with D unresolved. V lost 0 bases to trimming and J lost 8 bases, with 15 bases between them. This CDR3 has 15 amino acids. CDR1 and CDR2 from the germline V gene are SGHRS and YFSETQ. The CDR3 region is CASSLVTMKNDEQFF. The CDR3, as DNA: TGCGCCAGCAGCTTGGTGACAATGAAAAACGATGAGCAGTTCTTC.

This sequence joins TRBV5-1 and TRBJ1-1; TRBD1 matches 8 bases. Germline trimming cut 0 bases from V and 1 base from J; bases unmatched to any gene: 2. This CDR3 comprises 15 residues. Germline V gene lookup returns CDR1 SGHRS and CDR2 YFSETQ. The DNA of the CDR3 is TGCGCCAGCAGCTTGGGAGGGACAGGGAACACTGAAGCTTTCTTT. Protein sequence: CASSLGGTGNTEAFF. The variable domain in full, with the rest retrieved from reference TRBV5-1 and TRBJ1-1, is KAGVTQTPRYLIKTRGQQVTLSCSPISGHRSVSWYQQTPGQGLQFLFEYFSETQRNKGNFPGRFSGRQFSNSRSEMNVSTLELGDSALYLCASSLGGTGNTEAFFGQGTRLTVV.

This clone was seen a single time. The CDR3 nucleotides are TGTGCCAGCAGTCCGCGGACAGGGGTGAACATTCAGTACTTC. The encoded protein is CASSPRTGVNIQYF. The rearrangement links TRBV2 to TRBJ2-4; 9 bases are a match to TRBD1. Looked up from germline, CDR1 is SNHLY and CDR2 is FYNNEI. V lost 5 bases and J lost 7; bases outside the gene matches: 6. The CDR3 runs to 14 residues.

The V call is TRBV5-6, the J call TRBJ1-4; 7 bases agree with TRBD1. This CDR3 has 12 amino acids. Per the germline V gene, CDR1 is SGHDT and CDR2 is YYEEEE. Losses at the gene ends were 4 bases for V and 12 bases for J; bases not matched to a gene: 6. This CDR3 reads CASSADRDELFF. DNA of the CDR3: TGTGCCAGCAGCGCTGACAGGGATGAACTGTTTTTT.

The J gene is TRBJ2-1, the V gene TRBV27; 15 nucleotides line up with TRBD2. Looked up from germline, CDR1 is MNHEY and CDR2 is SMNVEV (reference sequence). V was pared by 5 bases and J by 7 bases, with 6 bases of the junction left unmatched. The CDR3 consists of 16 residues. The CDR3 is CASSLLGTSGGNEQFF. The CDR3 DNA reads TGTGCCAGCAGTCTCTTAGGGACTAGCGGGGGGAATGAGCAGTTCTTC.

The rearrangement joins TRBV23-1 to TRBJ2-1; 8 bases are shared with TRBD2. TRBV23-1 carries the ORF label, with uncertain function. The CDR3 consists of 13 residues. Unmatched junction bases numbered 8, after V lost 11 bases and J lost 5 bases. The CDR3 loop is CAPPHGGDNEQFF. In DNA form, the CDR3 reads TGCGCCCCCCCCCACGGGGGGGACAATGAGCAGTTCTTC.

In its sample, this clone was seen once. The chain combines TRBV9 with TRBJ2-2; D may be TRBD1 (6 bases). V shed 1 base and J shed 3 bases, with 13 bases lying between them. Germline loops: CDR1 SGDLS, CDR2 YYNGEE. The CDR3 runs 16 residues. The DNA for the CDR3 is TGTGCCAGCAGCGTAAGGGCAGGGGTTGACACCGGGGAGCTGTTTTTT. Protein: CASSVRAGVDTGELFF.

The count of this clone is one. The CDR3 protein is CASSYSEAPDFYEQYF. CDR3 nucleotide sequence: TGTGCCAGCAGTTATAGTGAGGCTCCCGATTTTTACGAGCAGTACTTC. The genes are TRBV6-5 and TRBJ2-7; no clear D gene. The ends were cut back, 3 bases at V and 4 bases at J, with 19 bases in the middle. Germline V CDR1 and CDR2: MNHEY, SVGAGI. The CDR3 covers 16 residues.

This clone came up once. The chain joins TRBV9 to TRBJ1-2; no firm D call. Germline V gene data show CDR1 as SGDLS and CDR2 as YYNGEE. V was pared by 0 bases and J by 2 bases, with 8 bases between. The CDR3 is made up of 14 amino acids. This chain's CDR3 is CASSVGQSNYGYTF. CDR3 DNA sequence: TGTGCCAGCAGCGTAGGGCAGTCCAACTATGGCTACACCTTC.

V and J are TRBV5-1 and TRBJ2-3; TRBD2 matches at 9 bases. V lost 4 bases and J lost 0; bases outside the gene matches: 15. CDR3 size: 19 residues. Germline CDR1 is SGHRS and CDR2 is YFSETQ. CDR3 in amino acids: CASSRTRLAESFSTDTQYF. The CDR3 nucleotides read TGCGCCAGCAGCCGAACAAGACTAGCGGAGTCCTTTAGCACAGATACGCAGTATTTT.

The V and J genes are TRBV7-2 and TRBJ1-4; 8 bases match TRBD1. CDR3 size: 14 residues. J was trimmed by 6 bases and V by 4 bases; bases with no gene match: 4. Germline CDR1 and CDR2: SGHTA and FQGNSA. The CDR3 reads CASSSGGTHEKLFF. CDR3 DNA: TGTGCCAGCAGCTCAGGGGGCACTCATGAAAAACTGTTTTTT.

This sequence joins TRBV5-8 and TRBJ2-2; 7 positions match TRBD1. The CDR3 consists of 14 residues. CDR1 and CDR2 (germline): SGHTS, YDEGEE. The ends lost 4 bases at V and 4 bases at J; junction bases unmatched: 4. The CDR3 sequence: CASSRGQITGELFF. CDR3 DNA sequence: TGTGCCAGCAGCAGGGGACAGATCACCGGGGAGCTGTTTTTT.

This CDR3 reads CASSINEIVEAFF. For the CDR3, the DNA is TGTGCCAGTAGTATCAATGAGATAGTTGAAGCTTTCTTT. The chain is built from TRBV19 and TRBJ1-1; D remains unclear. CDR1 and CDR2 (germline): LNHDA, SQIVND (reference sequence). With 3 bases removed from V and 7 bases from J, the gap between germline ends came to 12 bases. The CDR3 runs 13 residues.

The V and J genes are TRBV7-9 and TRBJ1-1, with 9 bases matching TRBD1. CDR1 is SEHNR and CDR2 is FQNEAQ in the germline V gene (reference sequence). V shed 2 bases and J 4 bases; nucleotides not matched to a gene: 5. The CDR3 contains 15 residues. This CDR3 is CASSLLGQGGTEAFF. CDR3 sequence (DNA): TGTGCCAGCAGCTTATTGGGACAGGGTGGCACTGAAGCTTTCTTT.

The chain links TRBV9 to TRBJ1-2, with 8 bases lining up with TRBD1. Trimming at V came to 0 bases and at J to 8 bases, leaving 12 bases not matched to a gene. The CDR3 contains 16 residues. Germline CDR1 reads SGDLS; CDR2 reads YYNGEE. CDR3 amino acids: CASSVGPRQGLEGYTF. The CDR3 bases are TGTGCCAGCAGCGTAGGACCGAGACAGGGGTTGGAAGGCTACACCTTC.

As DNA, the CDR3 is TGTGCCAGCAGACCCACAGACCAGAATCAGCCCCAGCATTTT. Its translation is CASRPTDQNQPQHF. This sequence joins TRBV6-5 and TRBJ1-5; no definite D call. Between the trimmed V and J ends, which lost 6 bases and 4 bases, there was a span of 13 bases. Germline CDR1 and CDR2: MNHEY and SVGAGI. The CDR3 is 14 residues long.

V and J are TRBV19 and TRBJ1-2; 7 bases are shared with TRBD1. CDR3 length: 16 residues. V was clipped by 4 bases and J by 2 bases; unmatched bases: 10. Germline values: CDR1 LNHDA, CDR2 SQIVND (reference sequence). CDR3 DNA: TGTGCCAGTAGTAGATCACAGGGGATGGGGAACTATGGCTACACCTTC. Translating gives CASSRSQGMGNYGYTF.

This clone was seen only once. The chain recombines TRBV19 with TRBJ1-6, with D possibly being TRBD1 (5 bases). This CDR3 is built from 14 residues. Germline values: CDR1 LNHDA, CDR2 SQIVND (reference sequence). V gave up 3 bases and J gave up 7 bases, with 10 bases separating them. The CDR3 DNA reads as TGTGCCAGTAGTATCGACAGAGAAAATTCACCCCTCCACTTT. Protein product: CASSIDRENSPLHF. The full variable domain, its missing parts supplied by reference TRBV19 and TRBJ1-6, is DGGITQSPKYLFRKEGQNVTLSCEQNLNHDAMYWYRQDPGQGLRLIYYSQIVNDFQKGDIAEGYSVSREKKESFPLTVTSAQKNPTAFYLCASSIDRENSPLHFGNGTRLTVT.

The rearrangement joins TRBV4-2 to TRBJ2-3; D is unclear. The CDR3 length is 18 residues. The germline V gene encodes CDR1 LGHNA and CDR2 YNFKEQ. Trimming left V 0 bases short and J 1 base short, with 17 bases between. CDR3 sequence (DNA): TGTGCCAGCAGCCAAGATTGGCTAGTTCCCGTTGGCACAGATACGCAGTATTTT. It specifies CASSQDWLVPVGTDTQYF.

The chain couples TRBV19 to TRBJ2-4; D possibly corresponds to TRBD1 (5 bases). V lost 3 bases, J lost 0 bases, and 12 bases lay in between. Germline assignment: CDR1 LNHDA and CDR2 SQIVND (reference sequence). The CDR3 is made up of 16 amino acids. CDR3 bases: TGTGCCAGTAGTATGTGGGGCGCTATAGCCAAAAACATTCAGTACTTC. Translated: CASSMWGAIAKNIQYF.

The J gene is TRBJ1-2, the V gene TRBV25-1, with D possibly matching TRBD1 (5 bases). From germline, CDR1 is MGHDK and CDR2 SYGVNS. The V and J ends lost 6 bases and 8 bases respectively, with 19 bases between them. This CDR3 is 14 amino acids long. CDR3: CASRISSGGLGYTF. CDR3 sequence (DNA): TGTGCCAGCAGGATATCCTCCGGGGGGTTAGGCTACACCTTC.

The V call is TRBV7-9, the J call TRBJ2-5, with D uncertain. The germline gives CDR1 SEHNR, CDR2 FQNEAQ (reference sequence). The CDR3 covers 13 residues. V lost 1 base and J 3 bases, leaving 6 bases between the germline ends. CDR3 coding DNA: TGTGCCAGCAGCTTAGTAGAGGAAGAGACCCAGTACTTC. The encoded protein is CASSLVEEETQYF.

The V gene is TRBV29-1, the J gene TRBJ1-3, with D hard to call. The germline gives CDR1 SQVTM, CDR2 ANQGSEA. CDR3 size: 16 residues. V was pared by 3 bases and J by 2 bases, with 17 bases between. The CDR3 loop reads CSVEFFAGGTGNTIYF. The CDR3 DNA is TGCAGCGTTGAGTTTTTCGCGGGCGGGACTGGAAACACCATATATTTT.

As regards this clone: At the DNA level, this CDR3 is encoded by other sequences in the same sample as well. The CDR3 loop reads CASSLRTGSSYEQYF. The CDR3 DNA reads TGTGCCAGTAGTCTCAGGACAGGGAGCTCCTACGAGCAGTACTTC. This chain connects TRBV19 to TRBJ2-7; 8 nucleotides line up with TRBD1. Germline CDR1 is LNHDA and CDR2 is SQIVND (reference sequence). The CDR3 totals 15 residues. The junction had 6 bases not matched to a gene; V was cut back by 5 bases and J by 0 bases.